Listed below are T cell receptor beta chains from one sample, sequenced in a study of blood T cell repertoires in COVID-19. Profiling relied on immunoSEQ multiplex PCR, and the TCRdb table lists in-frame clones only, not all of them. The data contain some 49,000 clones, approximately 85% of them singletons. Sequencing input: peripheral blood. These receptors were taken from a woman aged 60-75 years with acute or convalescent COVID-19. Each CDR3 is given with its conserved first and last residue. Fields, in order: D gene, clone size, V gene, J gene, CDR3 protein, CDR3 DNA. D genes are given only for firm matches. Where a row states a size, it is once, few, many or the class of an expanded clone; other rows omit it.

d_gene: NA; abundance: NA; v_gene: TRBV6-2/TRBV6-3; j_gene: TRBJ2-7; CDR3aa: CASSYKAALYEQYF; CDR3nt: TGTGCCAGCAGTTACAAAGCGGCCCTCTACGAGCAGTACTTC
d_gene: NA; abundance: NA; v_gene: TRBV4-1; j_gene: TRBJ2-1; CDR3aa: CASSVTRAGQQFF; CDR3nt: TGCGCCAGCAGCGTCACCCGGGCGGGCCAGCAGTTCTTC
d_gene: NA; abundance: NA; v_gene: TRBV6-5; j_gene: TRBJ1-1; CDR3aa: CASTLGGAEAFF; CDR3nt: TGTGCCAGCACGTTGGGGGGAGCTGAAGCTTTCTTT
d_gene: NA; abundance: NA; v_gene: TRBV5-1; j_gene: TRBJ2-1; CDR3aa: CASSFSGSSSSYNEQFF; CDR3nt: TGCGCCAGCAGCTTCTCCGGGTCCTCGAGCTCCTACAATGAGCAGTTCTTC
d_gene: TRBD2; abundance: NA; v_gene: TRBV27; j_gene: TRBJ2-3; CDR3aa: CASSLPSGRAGMGTDTQYF; CDR3nt: TGTGCCAGCAGTTTACCTAGCGGGAGGGCCGGTATGGGCACAGATACGCAGTATTTT
d_gene: TRBD2; abundance: few; v_gene: TRBV28; j_gene: TRBJ2-1; CDR3aa: CASSPPQGLAYGGPFF; CDR3nt: TGTGCCAGCAGTCCGCCCCAGGGACTAGCTTATGGTGGACCGTTCTTC
d_gene: TRBD1; abundance: NA; v_gene: TRBV5-1; j_gene: TRBJ2-1; CDR3aa: CASSPQGAFYNEQFF; CDR3nt: TGCGCCAGCAGCCCACAGGGGGCCTTCTACAATGAGCAGTTCTTC
d_gene: TRBD1; abundance: NA; v_gene: TRBV28; j_gene: TRBJ2-7; CDR3aa: CASSATGLASYEQYF; CDR3nt: TGTGCCAGCAGCGCGACAGGGCTGGCCTCCTACGAGCAGTACTTC
d_gene: NA; abundance: NA; v_gene: TRBV30; j_gene: TRBJ2-3; CDR3aa: CAWSRGAATDTQYF; CDR3nt: TGTGCCTGGAGTCGCGGCGCGGCAACAGATACGCAGTATTTT
d_gene: NA; abundance: NA; v_gene: TRBV19; j_gene: TRBJ1-2; CDR3aa: CASSSGAGANYGYTF; CDR3nt: TGTGCCAGTAGTTCAGGGGCAGGGGCTAACTATGGCTACACCTTC
d_gene: NA; abundance: NA; v_gene: TRBV24-1; j_gene: TRBJ2-3; CDR3aa: CATSDLGGTSTDTQYF; CDR3nt: TGTGCCACCAGTGACTTGGGGGGCACCAGCACAGATACGCAGTATTTT
d_gene: TRBD1; abundance: NA; v_gene: TRBV12-3/TRBV12-4; j_gene: TRBJ1-1; CDR3aa: CASRNSGGEAFF; CDR3nt: TGTGCCAGCAGAAACTCAGGGGGAGAAGCTTTCTTT
d_gene: NA; abundance: medium-sized; v_gene: TRBV15; j_gene: TRBJ2-7; CDR3aa: CATSADVGSEQYF; CDR3nt: TGTGCCACCAGCGCAGATGTTGGGAGCGAGCAGTACTTC
d_gene: TRBD1; abundance: NA; v_gene: TRBV30; j_gene: TRBJ1-1; CDR3aa: CAWSVIRFDRGLIKDTEAFF; CDR3nt: TGTGCCTGGAGTGTAATAAGGTTCGACAGGGGTCTGATAAAGGACACTGAAGCTTTCTTT